A selection of T cell receptor beta chains follows, all from one sample in a study of cytomegalovirus exposure and HLA in healthy donors. The data were produced by immunoSEQ multiplex PCR, yet TCRdb's version contains in-frame clones alone and is incomplete. This sample has 160,000 or so clones; about 75% occur once, and the top ten carry around 2.4%. Sequences were obtained from PBMCs. Receptors were obtained from a female donor in good health and CMV-seronegative. CDR3s include the opening cysteine and the closing phenylalanine or tryptophan. A D gene is named only where the DNA matches it firmly. Clone size is given for some rows only: seen once, a few or many times, or a class if the clone is expanded.

clone_size: few; cdr3_length: 13; d_call: TRBD1; j_call: TRBJ1-1; v_call: TRBV4-1; cdr3_aa: CASSQPGQAEAFF; cdr3_nt: TGCGCCAGCAGCCAACCTGGACAGGCGGAAGCTTTCTTT
clone_size: .; cdr3_length: 13; d_call: .; j_call: TRBJ2-5; v_call: TRBV11-1; cdr3_aa: CASSFERQETQYF; cdr3_nt: TGTGCCAGCAGCTTTGAGCGGCAAGAGACCCAGTACTTC
clone_size: .; cdr3_length: 15; d_call: .; j_call: TRBJ1-1; v_call: TRBV21-1; cdr3_aa: CASSQWGGMSTEAFF; cdr3_nt: TGTGCCAGCAGCCAGTGGGGGGGCATGAGCACTGAAGCTTTCTTT
clone_size: .; cdr3_length: 15; d_call: .; j_call: TRBJ1-3; v_call: TRBV18; cdr3_aa: CASSPEGPEGNTIYF; cdr3_nt: TGTGCCAGCTCACCGGAGGGCCCAGAAGGAAACACCATATATTTT
clone_size: .; cdr3_length: 12; d_call: .; j_call: TRBJ1-1; v_call: TRBV11-2; cdr3_aa: CASSLDRTEAFF; cdr3_nt: TGTGCCAGCAGCTTAGATCGCACTGAAGCTTTCTTT
clone_size: .; cdr3_length: 14; d_call: TRBD1; j_call: TRBJ2-7; v_call: TRBV7-2; cdr3_aa: CASSRAGGGYEQYF; cdr3_nt: TGTGCCAGCAGCAGGGCAGGGGGCGGATACGAGCAGTACTTC
clone_size: .; cdr3_length: 14; d_call: .; j_call: TRBJ2-3; v_call: TRBV6-6; cdr3_aa: CASSYASGTDTQYF; cdr3_nt: TGTGCCAGCAGTTACGCTAGCGGCACAGATACGCAGTATTTT
clone_size: .; cdr3_length: 16; d_call: .; j_call: TRBJ2-5; v_call: TRBV9; cdr3_aa: CASSVEEAAAQETQYF; cdr3_nt: TGTGCCAGCAGCGTAGAAGAGGCAGCGGCCCAAGAGACCCAGTACTTC
clone_size: few; cdr3_length: 17; d_call: TRBD1; j_call: TRBJ2-1; v_call: TRBV9; cdr3_aa: CASSVRGQDHLYNEQFF; cdr3_nt: TGTGCCAGCAGCGTCCGGGGACAGGACCACTTATACAATGAGCAGTTCTTC
clone_size: .; cdr3_length: 15; d_call: TRBD1; j_call: TRBJ1-1; v_call: TRBV7-3; cdr3_aa: CASSPRRTGETEAFF; cdr3_nt: TGTGCCAGCAGCCCACGCCGTACAGGGGAGACTGAAGCTTTCTTT
clone_size: .; cdr3_length: 13; d_call: .; j_call: TRBJ1-1; v_call: TRBV6-1; cdr3_aa: CASSDKMNTEAFF; cdr3_nt: TGTGCCAGCAGTGACAAAATGAACACTGAAGCTTTCTTT
clone_size: .; cdr3_length: 15; d_call: .; j_call: TRBJ2-7; v_call: TRBV13; cdr3_aa: CASSLGRDMGYEQYF; cdr3_nt: TGTGCCAGCAGCTTAGGCCGGGACATGGGCTACGAGCAGTACTTC
clone_size: .; cdr3_length: 12; d_call: .; j_call: TRBJ1-2; v_call: TRBV28; cdr3_aa: CASRIYSYGYTF; cdr3_nt: TGTGCCAGCAGGATCTACTCCTATGGCTACACCTTC
clone_size: .; cdr3_length: 19; d_call: TRBD2; j_call: TRBJ2-5; v_call: TRBV4-3; cdr3_aa: CASSQERQLAGGPWGAQYF; cdr3_nt: TGCGCCAGCAGCCAAGAGAGGCAACTAGCGGGGGGCCCGTGGGGGGCCCAGTACTTC
clone_size: .; cdr3_length: 16; d_call: TRBD2; j_call: TRBJ2-7; v_call: TRBV25-1; cdr3_aa: CASSPVAAGGLYEQYF; cdr3_nt: TGTGCCAGCAGCCCCGTCGCAGCGGGAGGGCTATACGAGCAGTACTTC
clone_size: .; cdr3_length: 15; d_call: TRBD1; j_call: TRBJ1-4; v_call: TRBV11-2; cdr3_aa: CASSSSGQGHEKLFF; cdr3_nt: TGTGCCAGCAGCAGTTCGGGACAGGGGCATGAAAAACTGTTTTTT
clone_size: .; cdr3_length: 14; d_call: .; j_call: TRBJ2-5; v_call: TRBV7-6; cdr3_aa: CASSLVSRSETQYF; cdr3_nt: TGTGCCAGCAGCTTAGTGAGCAGGTCAGAGACCCAGTACTTC
clone_size: .; cdr3_length: 20; d_call: TRBD2; j_call: TRBJ2-5; v_call: TRBV14; cdr3_aa: CASSQDRAASSGGFMETQYF; cdr3_nt: TGTGCCAGCAGCCAAGACCGCGCTGCCTCTAGCGGGGGTTTTATGGAGACCCAGTACTTC
clone_size: .; cdr3_length: 14; d_call: .; j_call: TRBJ2-4; v_call: TRBV5-1; cdr3_aa: CASSLTLAKNIQYF; cdr3_nt: TGCGCCAGCAGCTTAACTTTGGCCAAAAACATTCAGTACTTC
clone_size: .; cdr3_length: 16; d_call: .; j_call: TRBJ2-4; v_call: TRBV7-2; cdr3_aa: CASSSARDVAKNIQYF; cdr3_nt: TGTGCCAGCAGCTCCGCGCGGGACGTTGCTAAAAACATTCAGTACTTC
clone_size: .; cdr3_length: 16; d_call: .; j_call: TRBJ2-3; v_call: TRBV4-3; cdr3_aa: CASSPSEWSEEDTQYF; cdr3_nt: TGCGCCAGCAGCCCGTCCGAGTGGAGCGAGGAAGATACGCAGTATTTT
clone_size: .; cdr3_length: 15; d_call: .; j_call: TRBJ2-1; v_call: TRBV7-2; cdr3_aa: CASSPGPERVYEQFF; cdr3_nt: TGTGCCAGCAGCCCAGGACCTGAGAGGGTCTATGAGCAGTTCTTC
clone_size: .; cdr3_length: 14; d_call: .; j_call: TRBJ2-3; v_call: TRBV12-5; cdr3_aa: CASGLSGSTDTQYF; cdr3_nt: TGTGCTAGTGGTTTGTCGGGAAGCACAGATACGCAGTATTTT
clone_size: .; cdr3_length: 16; d_call: .; j_call: TRBJ1-5; v_call: TRBV21-1; cdr3_aa: CASSGTSTGSNQPQHF; cdr3_nt: TGTGCCAGCTCCGGGACAAGTACGGGAAGCAATCAGCCCCAGCATTTT
clone_size: .; cdr3_length: 15; d_call: .; j_call: TRBJ1-2; v_call: TRBV6-5; cdr3_aa: CASSRWAQPHYGYTF; cdr3_nt: TGTGCCAGCAGCCGTTGGGCCCAGCCCCACTATGGCTACACCTTC
clone_size: .; cdr3_length: 15; d_call: TRBD2; j_call: TRBJ2-1; v_call: TRBV5-1; cdr3_aa: CASSSSGTNPYEQFF; cdr3_nt: TGCGCCAGCAGCTCGTCCGGGACTAACCCCTATGAGCAGTTCTTC
clone_size: .; cdr3_length: 15; d_call: .; j_call: TRBJ2-7; v_call: TRBV21-1; cdr3_aa: CASNSTGGRSYEQYF; cdr3_nt: TGTGCCAGCAATTCAACCGGAGGGCGGTCCTACGAGCAGTACTTC
clone_size: few; cdr3_length: 13; d_call: .; j_call: TRBJ1-1; v_call: TRBV7-6; cdr3_aa: CASSQGAGTEAFF; cdr3_nt: TGTGCCAGCAGCCAGGGTGCTGGGACTGAAGCTTTCTTT
clone_size: .; cdr3_length: 13; d_call: .; j_call: TRBJ1-2; v_call: TRBV19; cdr3_aa: CASSKGPGEGYTF; cdr3_nt: TGTGCCAGTAGTAAGGGTCCGGGGGAGGGCTACACCTTC
clone_size: once; cdr3_length: 13; d_call: .; j_call: TRBJ1-1; v_call: TRBV11-2; cdr3_aa: CASSFPGNTEAFF; cdr3_nt: TGTGCCAGCAGCTTCCCGGGGAACACTGAAGCTTTCTTT
clone_size: .; cdr3_length: 13; d_call: TRBD1; j_call: TRBJ1-2; v_call: TRBV11-2; cdr3_aa: CASSFDRGRGYTF; cdr3_nt: TGTGCCAGCAGCTTCGACAGGGGTCGTGGCTACACCTTC
clone_size: .; cdr3_length: 16; d_call: .; j_call: TRBJ1-5; v_call: TRBV4-1; cdr3_aa: CASSQYLLGGRQPQHF; cdr3_nt: TGCGCCAGCAGCCAATACCTTCTAGGGGGTCGGCAGCCCCAGCATTTT
clone_size: .; cdr3_length: 14; d_call: .; j_call: TRBJ2-3; v_call: TRBV4-3; cdr3_aa: CASSSSAGTDTQYF; cdr3_nt: TGCGCCAGCAGCTCTAGCGCAGGGACAGATACGCAGTATTTT
clone_size: .; cdr3_length: 16; d_call: .; j_call: TRBJ2-5; v_call: TRBV10-3; cdr3_aa: CAISESSVRQAETQYF; cdr3_nt: TGTGCCATCAGTGAGTCGTCGGTTAGGCAGGCAGAGACCCAGTACTTC
clone_size: .; cdr3_length: 17; d_call: .; j_call: TRBJ1-3; v_call: TRBV7-9; cdr3_aa: CASSITVLRDTGNTIYF; cdr3_nt: TGTGCCAGCAGCATAACGGTCCTACGGGACACTGGAAACACCATATATTTT
clone_size: few; cdr3_length: 17; d_call: TRBD2; j_call: TRBJ2-3; v_call: TRBV9; cdr3_aa: CASSHPRLAGGLDTQYF; cdr3_nt: TGTGCCAGCAGCCACCCCCGACTAGCGGGGGGGTTAGATACGCAGTATTTT
clone_size: .; cdr3_length: 14; d_call: .; j_call: TRBJ1-5; v_call: TRBV30; cdr3_aa: CAWSEGSSNQPQHF; cdr3_nt: TGTGCCTGGAGTGAGGGGTCAAGCAATCAGCCCCAGCATTTT
clone_size: .; cdr3_length: 16; d_call: TRBD1; j_call: TRBJ2-5; v_call: TRBV7-9; cdr3_aa: CASSSGGTGDQETQYF; cdr3_nt: TGTGCCAGCAGCTCAGGGGGGACAGGGGACCAAGAGACCCAGTACTTC
clone_size: .; cdr3_length: 16; d_call: TRBD1; j_call: TRBJ1-6; v_call: TRBV4-1; cdr3_aa: CASSQEGGQGDSPLHF; cdr3_nt: TGCGCCAGCAGCCAAGAAGGGGGACAGGGGGATTCACCCCTCCACTTT
clone_size: .; cdr3_length: 15; d_call: TRBD1; j_call: TRBJ1-2; v_call: TRBV6-6; cdr3_aa: CASSSRTGRNYGYTF; cdr3_nt: TGTGCCAGCAGCTCTCGGACAGGGAGGAACTATGGCTACACCTTC
clone_size: .; cdr3_length: 13; d_call: .; j_call: TRBJ2-5; v_call: TRBV18; cdr3_aa: CASSPGLQETQYF; cdr3_nt: TGTGCCAGCTCTCCAGGACTACAAGAGACCCAGTACTTC
clone_size: .; cdr3_length: 12; d_call: TRBD1; j_call: TRBJ1-1; v_call: TRBV29-1; cdr3_aa: CSGDRWGTEAFF; cdr3_nt: TGCAGCGGGGACAGGTGGGGCACTGAAGCTTTCTTT
clone_size: .; cdr3_length: 15; d_call: TRBD2; j_call: TRBJ2-1; v_call: TRBV7-2; cdr3_aa: CASSAGQPTSGEQFF; cdr3_nt: TGTGCCAGCAGCGCCGGCCAACCAACTAGCGGGGAGCAGTTCTTC
clone_size: .; cdr3_length: 16; d_call: .; j_call: TRBJ2-3; v_call: TRBV15; cdr3_aa: CATSRDSLDGADTQYF; cdr3_nt: TGTGCCACCAGCAGAGATTCTCTAGACGGAGCAGATACGCAGTATTTT
clone_size: .; cdr3_length: 15; d_call: .; j_call: TRBJ1-5; v_call: TRBV18; cdr3_aa: CASSPPGGSNQPQHF; cdr3_nt: TGTGCCAGCTCACCACCGGGGGGAAGCAATCAGCCCCAGCATTTT